The rows below give T cell receptor beta chains drawn from one sample of a study of tissue-resident memory T cells in lung cancer. TCRdb processed the reads anew with MiXCR; each CDR3 protein has one entry. The sample has a few hundred distinct CDR3 sequences, approximately 23% seen once. The source material was CD103- CD8+ T cells from lung tumor tissue. Receptors originate from a human donor with treatment-naive lung cancer (subtype not recorded). CDR3s include the opening cysteine and the closing phenylalanine or tryptophan. A D gene is named only where the DNA matches it firmly. Size is omitted from some rows. Given values are once, few, many or a class for expanded clones.

clone_size	v_call	d_call	j_call	cdr3_nt	cdr3_aa
medium-sized	TRBV7-9	.	TRBJ2-1	TGTGCCAGCAGCTTAGTATCGACCAATGAGCAGTTCTTC	CASSLVSTNEQFF
.	TRBV12-3/TRBV12-4	.	TRBJ1-1	TGTGCCAGCAGTTTTCGTGGGCTTGGAGCTTTCTTT	CASSFRGLGAFF
large	TRBV2	.	TRBJ1-1	TGTGCCAGCAGCCGGGGCAGCTCTCGACCCTTGAACACTGAAGCTTTCTTT	CASSRGSSRPLNTEAFF
few	TRBV28	.	TRBJ2-1	TGTGCCAGCACCCCCGCGGCAAACAATGAGCAGTTCTTC	CASTPAANNEQFF
few	TRBV3-1	TRBD2	TRBJ2-1	TGTGCCAGCAGCCAAGCGACTAGCGGGAGTGAGTTCTTC	CASSQATSGSEFF
.	TRBV5-6	TRBD2	TRBJ2-2	TGTGCCAGCAGCTTGGGTCTAGCGGGGACCGGGGAGCTGTTTTTT	CASSLGLAGTGELFF
large	TRBV20-1	.	TRBJ2-7	TGCAGTGCTGCCGGGACCACAAAAGAGGACGAGCAGTACTTC	CSAAGTTKEDEQYF
large	TRBV13	.	TRBJ1-1	TGTGCCAGCAGCTTACGGCAAAGCAGGCAGAACACTGAAGCTTTCTTT	CASSLRQSRQNTEAFF
.	TRBV25-1	.	TRBJ1-1	TGTGCCAGCAGTGCCCGAGTGTCCGGGCTCACTGAAGCTTTCTTT	CASSARVSGLTEAFF
.	TRBV6-5	TRBD1	TRBJ2-1	TGTGCCAGCAGTTTCGGTGGACAGGACTTTGCTGAGCAGTTCTTC	CASSFGGQDFAEQFF
once	TRBV3-1	.	TRBJ1-2	TGTGCCAGCAGCCAAGATGCTTCCGGAGCTAACTATGGCTACACCTTC	CASSQDASGANYGYTF
few	TRBV27	.	TRBJ2-1	TGTGCCAGCAGTTACAGGGACTACCTCGAGCAGTTCTTC	CASSYRDYLEQFF
.	TRBV11-2	.	TRBJ2-4	TGTGCCAGCAGCTTAGGGCCAGGGAACATTCAGTACTTC	CASSLGPGNIQYF
large	TRBV11-2	.	TRBJ2-4	TGTGCCAGCAGCTTAGGGTCAGGGGAGTACATTCAGTACTTC	CASSLGSGEYIQYF
.	TRBV13	.	TRBJ2-5	TGTGCCAGCTTACGAGCAGGGAGCACCTCAATGGAGACCCAGTACTTC	CASLRAGSTSMETQYF
.	TRBV5-4	.	TRBJ2-1	TGTGCCAGCAGCTTGTCCGGGAGTGTCATCGAGCAGTTCTTC	CASSLSGSVIEQFF
.	TRBV14	.	TRBJ2-5	TGTGCCAGCAGCCTGACAGAAATGGAGACCCAGTACTTC	CASSLTEMETQYF
few	TRBV12-3/TRBV12-4	.	TRBJ1-3	TGTGCCAGCAGTTTAGGTCAGGGGATAAACACCATATATTTT	CASSLGQGINTIYF
large	TRBV5-1	TRBD1	TRBJ1-1	TGCGCCAGCAGCTCCGGACAGGGGGCCACTGAAGCTTTCTTT	CASSSGQGATEAFF
.	TRBV11-1	TRBD2	TRBJ2-7	TGTGCCAGCAGCTTAGGAGCGGATGCGGGAGGGCAGTACTTC	CASSLGADAGGQYF
.	TRBV6-5	.	TRBJ2-7	TGTGCCAGCACCGCAGGGCCCTACGAGCAGTACTTC	CASTAGPYEQYF
few	TRBV10-3	.	TRBJ2-7	TGTGCCATCAGTGAGGAAGGGACGCTCTACGAGCAGTACTTC	CAISEEGTLYEQYF
medium-sized	TRBV5-1	.	TRBJ2-3	TGCGCCAGCAGCTTGGAGGGGGGACTATCCCCCACAGATACGCAGTATTTT	CASSLEGGLSPTDTQYF
once	TRBV19	.	TRBJ1-5	TGTGCCAGTAGTCCAGGGTGGATTGGTCAGCCCCAGCATTTT	CASSPGWIGQPQHF
medium-sized	TRBV7-9	.	TRBJ1-1	TGTGCCAGCCAAGGTGGTGACACTGAAGCTTTCTTT	CASQGGDTEAFF
.	TRBV20-1	.	TRBJ1-2	TGCAATGCTAGAGACCAAGACAGGTTAAACTATGGCTACACCTTC	CNARDQDRLNYGYTF
.	TRBV19	.	TRBJ1-5	TGTGCCAGTAGTCCAGGGTGGGTTGGTCAGCCCCAGCATTTT	CASSPGWVGQPQHF
.	TRBV29-1	.	TRBJ2-7	TGCAGCGTTGACGACGGGGTTGATGAGCAGTACTTC	CSVDDGVDEQYF
.	TRBV7-9	.	TRBJ1-2	TGTGCCAGCAGCTCCTCCGGGACTAACTATGGCTACACCTTC	CASSSSGTNYGYTF
few	TRBV4-1	.	TRBJ2-1	TGCGCCAGCAGCCAAGACAACTACAATGAGCAGTTCTTC	CASSQDNYNEQFF
.	TRBV6-1	.	TRBJ1-5	TGTGCCAGCAGTGAGGTCGGTCACAATCAGCCCCAGCATTTT	CASSEVGHNQPQHF
hyperexpanded	TRBV5-1	TRBD1	TRBJ2-1	TGCGCCAGTAGGACAGGCAATGAGCAGTTCTTC	CASRTGNEQFF
medium-sized	TRBV12-5	.	TRBJ2-1	TGTGCTAGTGGTTTGGACTGGATTGAGCAGTTCTTC	CASGLDWIEQFF
.	TRBV3-1	.	TRBJ2-7	TGTGCCAGCAGCCAAGGATGGGGGCCGGACTCCTACGAGCAGTACTTC	CASSQGWGPDSYEQYF
.	TRBV28	TRBD1	TRBJ2-7	TGTGCCAGCAGAACCGGGACAGGTTTATCCGAGCAGTACTTC	CASRTGTGLSEQYF
few	TRBV7-9	TRBD2	TRBJ2-7	TGTGCCAGCAGCTTTACCGGGAGGGTCGACGAGCAGTACTTC	CASSFTGRVDEQYF
few	TRBV7-9	.	TRBJ2-5	TGTGCCAGCAGCCCCCGACGGAGGGAAGAGACCCAGTACTTC	CASSPRRREETQYF
few	TRBV2	TRBD1	TRBJ2-7	TGTGCCAGCAGGACAGGGGTTCCCTACGAGCAGTACTTC	CASRTGVPYEQYF
.	TRBV7-2	.	TRBJ2-7	TGTGCCAGCAGCTTTTTTGGGGGGCACCACGGGGGAGGGTCCTGCGAGCAGTACTTC	CASSFFGGHHGGGSCEQYF
.	TRBV7-2	.	TRBJ1-1	TGTGCCAGCAGCTTGACTCCGGGGGTGACTGAAGCTTTCTTT	CASSLTPGVTEAFF